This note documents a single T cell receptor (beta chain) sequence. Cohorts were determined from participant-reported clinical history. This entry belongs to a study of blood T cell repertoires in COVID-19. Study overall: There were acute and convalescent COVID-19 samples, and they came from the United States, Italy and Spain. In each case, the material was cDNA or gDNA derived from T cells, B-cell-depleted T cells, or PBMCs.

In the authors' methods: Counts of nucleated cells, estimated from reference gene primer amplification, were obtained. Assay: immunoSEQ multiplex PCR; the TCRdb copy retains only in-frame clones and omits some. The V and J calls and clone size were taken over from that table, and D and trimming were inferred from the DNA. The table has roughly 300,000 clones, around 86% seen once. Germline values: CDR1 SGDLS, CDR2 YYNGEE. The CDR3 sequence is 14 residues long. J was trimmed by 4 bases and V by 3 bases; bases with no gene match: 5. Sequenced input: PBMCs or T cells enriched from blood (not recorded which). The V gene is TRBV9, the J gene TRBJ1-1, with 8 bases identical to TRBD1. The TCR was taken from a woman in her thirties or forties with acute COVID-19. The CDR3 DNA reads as TGTGCCAGCAGCGAGACAGGGGTCCCCACTGAAGCTTTCTTT. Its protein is CASSETGVPTEAFF.